Listed here is a single T cell receptor (beta chain). Its antigen is unidentified. This sample was included in a study of blood T cells in healthy people across ages. Broader study findings: Not knowing donor CMV status may have confounded expanded clonotype changes. The percentage of naive T cells correlated strongly with TCR beta diversity.

This CDR3 has 13 amino acids. V was clipped by 6 bases and J by 1 base, with 10 bases between them. Germline-derived CDR1 and CDR2 are SQVTM and ANQGSEA. A second PCR of 7 to 11 cycles used a sample-barcoded 5' primer and a J-beta primer mix. One entry per CDR3 protein, called by TCRdb with MiXCR from the 5' RACE reads. The sample has approximately 780,000 distinct CDR3 sequences, approximately 24% seen once; the top ten hold 2.5% to 3.5%. Separately, the same data were catalogued under a study of T cells of mothers and their children. From that second work: Reads recorded for TCR beta CDR3 numbered over 9.5 million per mother and some 3.3 million per child. Related mother-child pairs shared marginally more repertoire than unrelated pairs, though not significantly.

The source material was blood. This clonotype was sampled from a boy aged 5 to 17 in good health. This chain uses TRBV29-1 with TRBJ2-1; D unresolved. In DNA, the CDR3 is TGCAGCGTGCGAGTTGGGTCCTACAATGAGCAGTTCTTC. Translated: CSVRVGSYNEQFF.